The clone carrying this TCR beta chain was seen more than once but under ten times. Its antigen is unknown. Template-switching 5'RACE yielded the TCR cDNA; a universal primer site and UMIs were added in the process. TCRdb passed the 5' RACE reads through MiXCR, listing each CDR3 protein once. The table has under 600,000 distinct CDR3 sequences, around an eighth seen once. Germline V gene lookup returns CDR1 SGDLS and CDR2 YYNGEE. CDR3 length: 15 residues. Trimming left V 2 bases short and J 6 bases short, with 14 bases between. This record belongs to a study of T cells after yellow fever vaccination. Study-level results: Post-booster repertoires again held most primary-vaccination clones (roughly 95% CD4, around 90% CD8). When the response was secondary, it was weaker but reached its peak faster, day 5 versus 15.

The chain is built from TRBV9 and TRBJ2-2; the D gene is possibly TRBD2 (6 bases). The sequenced sample was PBMCs, obtained on the day of the yellow fever booster vaccination. This receptor was obtained from a young man who received the YFV17D yellow fever vaccine. This CDR3 is CASSVRAEGPGELFF. The CDR3 coding sequence is TGTGCCAGCAGCGTGAGGGCGGAGGGCCCCGGGGAGCTGTTTTTT.